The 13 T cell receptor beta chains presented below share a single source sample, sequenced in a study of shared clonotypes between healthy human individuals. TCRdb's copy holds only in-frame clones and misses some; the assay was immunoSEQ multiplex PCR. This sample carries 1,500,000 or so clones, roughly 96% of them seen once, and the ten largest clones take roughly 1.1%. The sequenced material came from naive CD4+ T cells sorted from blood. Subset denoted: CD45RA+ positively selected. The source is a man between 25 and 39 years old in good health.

The CDR3 loop reads CASSVASSGLYNEQFF. The CDR3 coding sequence is TGTGCCAGCAGCGTAGCCTCTAGCGGACTTTACAATGAGCAGTTCTTC. The chain carries TRBV9 and TRBJ2-1, with TRBD2 matching over 7 bases. J lost 4 bases, V lost 0 bases, and 7 bases had no gene match. The germline V gene encodes CDR1 SGDLS and CDR2 YYNGEE. There are 16 residues in the CDR3.

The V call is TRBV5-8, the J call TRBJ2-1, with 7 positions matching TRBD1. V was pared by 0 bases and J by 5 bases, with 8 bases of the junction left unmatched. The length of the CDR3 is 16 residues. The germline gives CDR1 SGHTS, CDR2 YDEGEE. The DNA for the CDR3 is TGTGCCAGCAGCTTGGTACAGGGACAGCACAACAATGAGCAGTTCTTC. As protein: CASSLVQGQHNNEQFF.

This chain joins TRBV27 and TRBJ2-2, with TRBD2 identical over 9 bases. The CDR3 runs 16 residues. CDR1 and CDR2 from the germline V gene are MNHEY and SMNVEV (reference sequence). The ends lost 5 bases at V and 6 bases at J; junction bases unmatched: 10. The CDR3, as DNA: TGTGCCAGCAGTAAAGGGCCTAGCGGGGCCGCCGGGGAGCTGTTTTTT. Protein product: CASSKGPSGAAGELFF.

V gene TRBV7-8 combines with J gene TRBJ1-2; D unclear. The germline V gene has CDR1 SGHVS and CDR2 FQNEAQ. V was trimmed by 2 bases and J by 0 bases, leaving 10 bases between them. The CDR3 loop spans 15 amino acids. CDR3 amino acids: CASSLLRTSNYGYTF. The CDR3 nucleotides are TGTGCCAGCAGCTTACTCCGGACTTCTAACTATGGCTACACCTTC.

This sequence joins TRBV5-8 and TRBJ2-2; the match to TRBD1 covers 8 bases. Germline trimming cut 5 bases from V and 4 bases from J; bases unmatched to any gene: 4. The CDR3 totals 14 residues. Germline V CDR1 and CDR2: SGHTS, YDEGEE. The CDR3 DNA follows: TGTGCCAGCAGAGCCAGGGGGCGCACCGGGGAGCTGTTTTTT. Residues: CASRARGRTGELFF. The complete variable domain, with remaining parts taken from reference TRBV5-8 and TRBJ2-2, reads EAGVTQSPTHLIKTRGQQATLRCSPISGHTSVYWYQQALGLGLQFLLWYDEGEERNRGNFPPRFSGRQFPNYSSELNVNALELEDSALYLCASRARGRTGELFFGEGSRLTVL.

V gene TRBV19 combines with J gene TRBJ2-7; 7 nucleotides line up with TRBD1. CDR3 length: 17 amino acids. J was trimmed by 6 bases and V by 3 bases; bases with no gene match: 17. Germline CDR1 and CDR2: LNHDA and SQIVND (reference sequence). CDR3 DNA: TGTGCCAGTAGTATCTGGTGGGACAGCCAAGACCCTGCCGAGCAGTACTTC. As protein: CASSIWWDSQDPAEQYF.

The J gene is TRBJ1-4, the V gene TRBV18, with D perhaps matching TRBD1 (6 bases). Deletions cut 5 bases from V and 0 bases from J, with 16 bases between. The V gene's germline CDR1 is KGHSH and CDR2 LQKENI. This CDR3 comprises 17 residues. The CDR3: CASSALTGQSTNEKLFF. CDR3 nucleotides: TGTGCCAGCTCAGCACTCACCGGACAGTCAACTAATGAAAAACTGTTTTTT.

The CDR3 nucleotides are TGTGCCACCAGCCCGGCGGTTGATTATGGCTACACCTTC. Translation gives CATSPAVDYGYTF. This sequence joins TRBV15 and TRBJ1-2, with unresolved D. This CDR3 has 13 amino acids. Trimming left V 5 bases short and J 5 bases short, with 12 bases between. Germline CDR1 reads LNHNV; CDR2 reads YYDKDF (reference sequence).

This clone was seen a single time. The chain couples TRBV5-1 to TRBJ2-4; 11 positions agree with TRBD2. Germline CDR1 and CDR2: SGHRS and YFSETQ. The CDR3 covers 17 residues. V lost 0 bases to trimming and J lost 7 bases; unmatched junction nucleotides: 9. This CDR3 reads CASSLGLAGGSLNIQYF. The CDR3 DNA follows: TGCGCCAGCAGCTTGGGGCTAGCGGGAGGCTCGTTGAACATTCAGTACTTC.

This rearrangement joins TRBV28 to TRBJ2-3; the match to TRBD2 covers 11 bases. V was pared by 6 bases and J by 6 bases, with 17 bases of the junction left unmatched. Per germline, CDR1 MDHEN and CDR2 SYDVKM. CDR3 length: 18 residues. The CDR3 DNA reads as TGTGCCAGCAGCCTAGTCGTAGCGGGAGGGCCCGCGGCCGATACGCAGTATTTT. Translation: CASSLVVAGGPAADTQYF.

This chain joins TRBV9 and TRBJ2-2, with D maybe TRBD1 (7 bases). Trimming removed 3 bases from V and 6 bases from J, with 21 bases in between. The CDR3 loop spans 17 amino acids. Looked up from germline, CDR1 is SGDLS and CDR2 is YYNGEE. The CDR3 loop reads CASSAHFNDREAGELFF. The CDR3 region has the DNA TGTGCCAGCAGCGCCCATTTTAATGACAGGGAGGCCGGGGAGCTGTTTTTT.

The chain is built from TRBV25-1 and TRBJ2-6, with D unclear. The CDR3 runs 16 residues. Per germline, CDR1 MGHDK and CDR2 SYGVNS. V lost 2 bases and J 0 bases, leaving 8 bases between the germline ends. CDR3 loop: CASSEGRSSGANVLTF. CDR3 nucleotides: TGTGCCAGCAGTGAAGGCCGGAGCTCTGGGGCCAACGTCCTGACTTTC.

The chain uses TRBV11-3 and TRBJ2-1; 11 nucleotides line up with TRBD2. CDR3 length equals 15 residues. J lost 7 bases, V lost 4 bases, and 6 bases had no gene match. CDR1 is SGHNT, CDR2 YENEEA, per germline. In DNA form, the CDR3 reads TGTGCCAGCAGCTACAGACTAGCGGGATCAAATGAGCAGTTCTTC. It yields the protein CASSYRLAGSNEQFF. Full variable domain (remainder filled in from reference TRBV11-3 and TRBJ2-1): EAGVVQSPRYKIIEKKQPVAFWCNPISGHNTLYWYLQNLGQGPELLIRYENEEAVDDSQLPKDRFSAERLKGVDSTLKIQPAELGDSAVYLCASSYRLAGSNEQFFGPGTRLTVL.